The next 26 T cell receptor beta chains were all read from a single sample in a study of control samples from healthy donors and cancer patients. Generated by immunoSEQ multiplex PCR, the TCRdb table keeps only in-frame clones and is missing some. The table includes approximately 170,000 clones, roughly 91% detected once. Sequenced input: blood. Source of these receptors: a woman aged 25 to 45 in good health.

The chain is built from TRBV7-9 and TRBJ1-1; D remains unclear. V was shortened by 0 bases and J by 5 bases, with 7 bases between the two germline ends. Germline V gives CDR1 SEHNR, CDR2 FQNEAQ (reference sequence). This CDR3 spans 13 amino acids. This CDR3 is CASSLAAGTEAFF. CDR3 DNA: TGTGCCAGCAGCTTAGCTGCGGGGACTGAAGCTTTCTTT. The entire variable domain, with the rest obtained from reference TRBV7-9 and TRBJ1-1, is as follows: DTGVSQNPRHKITKRGQNVTFRCDPISEHNRLYWYRQTLGQGPEFLTYFQNEAQLEKSRLLSDRFSAERPKGSFSTLEIQRTEQGDSAMYLCASSLAAGTEAFFGQGTRLTVV.

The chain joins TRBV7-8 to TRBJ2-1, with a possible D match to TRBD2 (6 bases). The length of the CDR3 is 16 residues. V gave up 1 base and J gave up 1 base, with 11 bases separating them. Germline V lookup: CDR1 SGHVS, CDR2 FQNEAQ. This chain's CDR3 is CASSLGFRGSYNEQFF. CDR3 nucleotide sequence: TGTGCCAGCAGCTTAGGGTTCCGGGGGTCCTACAATGAGCAGTTCTTC. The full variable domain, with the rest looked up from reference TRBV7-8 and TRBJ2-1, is GAGVSQSPRYKVAKRGQDVALRCDPISGHVSLFWYQQALGQGPEFLTYFQNEAQLDKSGLPSDRFFAERPEGSVSTLKIQRTQQEDSAVYLCASSLGFRGSYNEQFFGPGTRLTVL.

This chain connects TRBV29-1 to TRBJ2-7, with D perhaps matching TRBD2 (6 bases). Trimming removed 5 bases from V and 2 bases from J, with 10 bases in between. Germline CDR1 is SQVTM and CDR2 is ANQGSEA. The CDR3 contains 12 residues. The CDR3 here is CSVRDFPYEQYF. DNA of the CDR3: TGCAGCGTTCGGGACTTCCCCTACGAGCAGTACTTC.

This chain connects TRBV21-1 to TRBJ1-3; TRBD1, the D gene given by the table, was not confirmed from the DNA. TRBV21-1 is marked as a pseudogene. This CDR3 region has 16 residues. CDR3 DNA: TGTGCCAGCAGCAAAGTCAACAGATCCTCTGGAAACACCATATATTTT. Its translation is CASSKVNRSSGNTIYF.

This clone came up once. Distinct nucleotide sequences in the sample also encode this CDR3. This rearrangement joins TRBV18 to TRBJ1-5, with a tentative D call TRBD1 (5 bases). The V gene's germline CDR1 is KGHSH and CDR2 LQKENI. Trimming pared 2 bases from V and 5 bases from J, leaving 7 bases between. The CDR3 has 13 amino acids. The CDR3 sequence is CASSPTGDQPQHF. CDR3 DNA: TGTGCCAGCTCACCAACGGGGGATCAGCCCCAGCATTTT.

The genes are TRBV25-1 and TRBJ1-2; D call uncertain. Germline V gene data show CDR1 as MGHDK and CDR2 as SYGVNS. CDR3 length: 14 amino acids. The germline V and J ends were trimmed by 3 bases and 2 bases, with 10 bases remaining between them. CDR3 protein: CASSDPGRNYGYTF. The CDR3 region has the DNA TGTGCCAGCAGTGACCCCGGACGGAACTATGGCTACACCTTC.

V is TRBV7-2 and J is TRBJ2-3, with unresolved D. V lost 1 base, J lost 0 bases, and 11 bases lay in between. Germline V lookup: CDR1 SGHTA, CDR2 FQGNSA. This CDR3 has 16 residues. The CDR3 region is CASSLVGRISTDTQYF. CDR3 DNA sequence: TGTGCCAGCAGCTTAGTCGGTAGGATCAGCACAGATACGCAGTATTTT. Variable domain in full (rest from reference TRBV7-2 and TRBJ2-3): GAGVSQSPSNKVTEKGKDVELRCDPISGHTALYWYRQSLGQGLEFLIYFQGNSAPDKSGLPSDRFSAERTGGSVSTLTIQRTQQEDSAVYLCASSLVGRISTDTQYFGPGTRLTVL.

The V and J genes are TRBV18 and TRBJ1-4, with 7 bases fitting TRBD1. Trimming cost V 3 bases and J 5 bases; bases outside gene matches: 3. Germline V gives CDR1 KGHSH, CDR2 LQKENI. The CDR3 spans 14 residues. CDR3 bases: TGTGCCAGCTCACCGGGGACAGTGAATGAAAAACTGTTTTTT. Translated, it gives CASSPGTVNEKLFF.

The CDR3, as DNA: TGTGCCAGCAGTGAGACAAGGGGCCCCTCTGGGGCCAACGTCCTGACTTTC. Translated, it gives CASSETRGPSGANVLTF. V gene TRBV6-1 combines with J gene TRBJ2-6; maybe TRBD1 (5 bases). Deletions cut 3 bases from V and 0 bases from J, with 12 bases between. Germline-derived CDR1 and CDR2 are MNHNS and SASEGT. This CDR3 has 17 amino acids.

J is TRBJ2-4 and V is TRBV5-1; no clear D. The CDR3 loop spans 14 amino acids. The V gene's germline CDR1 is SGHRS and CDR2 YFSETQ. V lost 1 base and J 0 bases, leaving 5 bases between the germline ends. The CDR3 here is CASSLSLAKNIQYF. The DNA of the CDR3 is TGCGCCAGCAGCTTGTCGCTAGCCAAAAACATTCAGTACTTC.

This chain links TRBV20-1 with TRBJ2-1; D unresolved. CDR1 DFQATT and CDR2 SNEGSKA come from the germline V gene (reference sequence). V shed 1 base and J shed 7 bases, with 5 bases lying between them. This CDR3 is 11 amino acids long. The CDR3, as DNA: TGCAGTGCTAGAGTAAGGAATGAGCAGTTCTTC. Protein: CSARVRNEQFF.

CDR3 amino acids: CASSGDRGLGYTF. In DNA, the CDR3 is TGTGCCAGCAGTGGGGACAGGGGGCTTGGCTACACCTTC. This rearrangement joins TRBV2 to TRBJ1-2; 12 bases align to TRBD1. V lost 4 bases, J lost 7 bases, and 1 base stayed unmatched. CDR1 SNHLY and CDR2 FYNNEI come from the germline V gene. The CDR3 length is 13 residues.

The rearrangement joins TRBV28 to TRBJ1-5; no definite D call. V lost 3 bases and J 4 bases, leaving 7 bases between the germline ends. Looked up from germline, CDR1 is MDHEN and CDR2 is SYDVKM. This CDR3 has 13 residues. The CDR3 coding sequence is TGTGCCAGCAGTTTCTCTCAAAATCAGCCCCAGCATTTT. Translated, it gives CASSFSQNQPQHF.

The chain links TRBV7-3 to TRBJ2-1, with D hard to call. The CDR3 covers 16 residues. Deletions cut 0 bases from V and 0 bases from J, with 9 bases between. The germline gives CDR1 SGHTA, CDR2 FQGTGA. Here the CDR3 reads CASSLTSILSYNEQFF. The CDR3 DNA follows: TGTGCCAGCAGCTTAACATCGATTCTCTCCTACAATGAGCAGTTCTTC.

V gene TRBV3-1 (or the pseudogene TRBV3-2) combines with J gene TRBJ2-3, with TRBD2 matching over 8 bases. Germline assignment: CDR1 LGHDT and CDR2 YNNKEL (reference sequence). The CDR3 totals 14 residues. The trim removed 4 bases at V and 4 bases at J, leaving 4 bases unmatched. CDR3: CASSPGGSADTQYF. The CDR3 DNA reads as TGTGCCAGCAGCCCGGGGGGGAGCGCAGATACGCAGTATTTT.

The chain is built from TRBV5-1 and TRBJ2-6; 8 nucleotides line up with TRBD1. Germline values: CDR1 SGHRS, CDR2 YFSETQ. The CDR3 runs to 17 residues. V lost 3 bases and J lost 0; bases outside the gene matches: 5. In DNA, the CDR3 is TGCGCCAGCAGCTCGACAGGGGCGCTCTCTGGGGCCAACGTCCTGACTTTC. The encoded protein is CASSSTGALSGANVLTF. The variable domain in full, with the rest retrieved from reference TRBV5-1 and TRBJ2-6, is KAGVTQTPRYLIKTRGQQVTLSCSPISGHRSVSWYQQTPGQGLQFLFEYFSETQRNKGNFPGRFSGRQFSNSRSEMNVSTLELGDSALYLCASSSTGALSGANVLTFGAGSRLTVL.

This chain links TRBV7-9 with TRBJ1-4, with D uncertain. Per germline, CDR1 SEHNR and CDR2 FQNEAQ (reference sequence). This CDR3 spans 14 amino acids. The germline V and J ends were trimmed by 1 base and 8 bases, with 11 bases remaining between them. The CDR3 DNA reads TGTGCCAGCAGCTTAGACCAGGTAGACGAAAAACTGTTTTTT. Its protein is CASSLDQVDEKLFF.

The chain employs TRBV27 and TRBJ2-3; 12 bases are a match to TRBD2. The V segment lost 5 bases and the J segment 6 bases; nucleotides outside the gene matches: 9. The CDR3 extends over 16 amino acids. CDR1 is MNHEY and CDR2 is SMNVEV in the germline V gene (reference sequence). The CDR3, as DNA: TGTGCCAGCAGTCGACTAGCGGGAGTTCGGGGTGATACGCAGTATTTT. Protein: CASSRLAGVRGDTQYF.

The CDR3 is CASSYTSANEQFF. The DNA of the CDR3 is TGTGCCAGCAGTTACACTAGCGCCAATGAGCAGTTCTTC. This rearrangement joins TRBV6-5 to TRBJ2-1; 7 bases align to TRBD2. Germline V gene sequence: CDR1 MNHEY, CDR2 SVGAGI. Trimming took 2 bases from V and 6 from J; bases not matched to a gene: 1. There are 13 residues in the CDR3.

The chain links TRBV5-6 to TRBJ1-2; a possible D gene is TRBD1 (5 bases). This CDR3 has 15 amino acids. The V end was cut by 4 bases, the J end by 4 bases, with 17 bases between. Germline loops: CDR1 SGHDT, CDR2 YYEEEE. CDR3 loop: CASSQGTPYSYGYTF. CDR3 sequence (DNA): TGTGCCAGCAGCCAAGGGACGCCTTACTCCTATGGCTACACCTTC.

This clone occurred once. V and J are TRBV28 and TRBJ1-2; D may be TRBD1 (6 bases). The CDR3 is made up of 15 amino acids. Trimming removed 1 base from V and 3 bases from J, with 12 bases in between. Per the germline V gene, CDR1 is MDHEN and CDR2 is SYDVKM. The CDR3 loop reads CASSLSGGRYYGYTF. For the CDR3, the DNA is TGTGCCAGCAGTTTATCCGGGGGGCGGTACTATGGCTACACCTTC.

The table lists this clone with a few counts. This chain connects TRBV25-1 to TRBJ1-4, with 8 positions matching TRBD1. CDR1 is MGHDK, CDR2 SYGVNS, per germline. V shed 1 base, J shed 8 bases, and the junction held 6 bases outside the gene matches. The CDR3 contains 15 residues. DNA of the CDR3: TGTGCCAGCAGTGAATCTGGACAGGGTAGAGAAAAACTGTTTTTT. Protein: CASSESGQGREKLFF.

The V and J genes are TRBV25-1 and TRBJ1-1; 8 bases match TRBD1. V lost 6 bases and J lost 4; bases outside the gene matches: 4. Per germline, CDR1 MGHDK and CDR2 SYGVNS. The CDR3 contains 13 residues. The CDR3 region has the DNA TGTGCCAGCAGCAGGACAGGGCCCACTGAAGCTTTCTTT. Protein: CASSRTGPTEAFF.

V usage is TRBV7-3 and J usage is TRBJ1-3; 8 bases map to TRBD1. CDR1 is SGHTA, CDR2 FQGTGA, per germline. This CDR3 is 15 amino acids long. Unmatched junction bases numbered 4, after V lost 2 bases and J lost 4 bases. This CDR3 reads CASSLGQGLGNTIYF. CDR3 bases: TGTGCCAGCAGCTTAGGACAGGGCCTCGGAAACACCATATATTTT.

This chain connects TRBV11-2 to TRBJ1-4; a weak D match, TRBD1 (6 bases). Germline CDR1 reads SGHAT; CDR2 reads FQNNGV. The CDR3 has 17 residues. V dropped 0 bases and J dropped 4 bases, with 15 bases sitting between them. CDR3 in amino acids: CASSLDLMGGGNEKLFF. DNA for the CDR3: TGTGCCAGCAGCTTAGATCTGATGGGGGGCGGTAATGAAAAACTGTTTTTT.

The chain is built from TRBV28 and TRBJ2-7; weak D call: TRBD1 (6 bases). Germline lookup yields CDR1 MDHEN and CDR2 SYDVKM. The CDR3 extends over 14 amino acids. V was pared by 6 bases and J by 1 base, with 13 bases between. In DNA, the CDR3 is TGTGCCAGCAGATCCGGGACACCTTCCTACGAGCAGTACTTC. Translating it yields CASRSGTPSYEQYF.